This T cell receptor beta chain was sequenced for a study of CD4 T cells in relation to SARS-CoV-2 and coronaviruses (dated by TCRdb to 2020 to 2022). Turning to the overall study: In the ViraFEST assay, PBMCs were grown with antigen for 9 to 10 days, and TCR beta CDR3s were then sequenced to identify antigen-specific clonal expansions. Across all 12 patients in the convalescent cohort, the median age was roughly 38 years, with a range of roughly 21 to 75 years. Among the approximately twelve convalescent patients, 8 males and 4 females were included, and two of the subjects were Hispanic. Shared crossreactive spike epitopes were mapped to their HLA restriction using patient-derived lymphoblastoid cell lines. At the level of individual TCR clonotypes, the study measured memory CD4+ T cell crossreactivity between SARS-CoV-2 spike protein and common cold coronavirus spike proteins. The Adaptive Biotechnologies TCR-sequencing kit was used to sequence samples from a few pre-COVID donors and the naive versus memory experiments, whereas other data were Illumina-based. For other donors in the study, expansion assays were sequenced with a different, Illumina-based TCR-beta assay. On the study overall, not on this receptor specifically: The study was limited by small numbers of patients and tested TCRs. No donor contributed both pre-pandemic and post-infection samples, which limited tracing the source of pre-existing responses. Crossreactivity analysis was centred on spike protein, so crossreactivity against other viral proteins was not assessed. Memory CD4+ clonotypes crossrecognizing SARS-CoV-2 and at least one common cold coronavirus spike were found in roughly 65% of donors. Sequencing of naive versus memory cells indicated that the assay detects memory recall responses, not primary responses primed during culture. Crossreactive clones showed significantly weaker SARS-CoV-2-driven expansion than monoreactive clones, consistent with antigenic imprinting.

To separate naive from memory CD4+ T cells, cryopreserved PBMCs first underwent CD4 enrichment and then EasySep naive CD4+ T cell enrichment. For 9 to 10 days, sorted naive or memory CD4+ T cells (about 9.5 x 10^4) were cultured at a 1:1 ratio with T cell-depleted PBMCs and CEF peptides. Each peptide culture condition was generally run in triplicate replicate wells. Ficoll-Paque PLUS gradient centrifugation was used to isolate PBMCs from either whole blood or leukapheresis product. PBMCs were either cryopreserved at -140°C or used fresh in the expansion assay. The QIAamp Micro DNA Kit was used to extract genomic DNA from the CD4+ T cells. Note on this clone: Its recognized antigen is unknown. Per-base quality was not reported, and no clone a single base away is much larger than it.

V is pared back by 5 bases and J by 5 bases, with 24 bases lying between the germline termini. The CDR3 measures 18 amino acids from cysteine to phenylalanine. Kept here is only the CDR3 DNA, which spans 54 bases and is read in frame from base 1. The CDR1 and CDR2 encoded by the germline V gene are SNHLY and FYNNEI. CEF-cultured naive and memory CD4+ T cell DNA received survey-level immunoSEQ TCR-beta sequencing. In the paper's pipeline: During preprocessing, nonproductive sequences were removed, as were CDR3s that did not start with C, did not end with F or W, or were shorter than 7 amino acids. The MANAFEST web app was used to call antigen-specific clonotypes on the basis of expansion compared with the reference and with other culture wells. A clone counted as positive if significantly expanded in 2 of 3 replicate wells versus the reference culture at FDR below 0.05. Positive clones also required significant expansion versus all other tandem wells and an odds ratio above 5. Cultured and uncultured naive and memory CD4+ repertoires were searched for previously identified spike- and CEF-reactive CDR3s. Pairwise Levenshtein distance, computed with the stringdist R package after three terminal residues were trimmed from each end, was used as the measure of CDR3 homology. In its TCRdb copy, this immuneACCESS table keeps in-frame sequences only and misses some clones. Where compared with another copy, unresolved V genes explain less than half of these, and the others have no known cause. The D gene and trimming were derived from the DNA, and the V and J assignments and clone size from that table. This sample gives 40,000 to 50,000 clones in total; around 82% of them show up just once. Together, the top ten hold 0.95% to 1.5% of the sample.

The sample comprised naive CD4+ T cells from PBMCs, cultured in vitro. Taken with the paper, the label for cell subset or site translates to: naive CD4+ T cells isolated by negative enrichment. The chain is made from TRBV2 and TRBJ2-2, with the identity of the D gene unclear. The source is an adult with COVID-19. The CDR3 has the sequence CASSPVIPPLSGTGELFF. The nucleotides read TGTGCCAGCAGTCCGGTGATTCCCCCCTTGTCCGGAACCGGGGAGCTGTTTTTT.